A single sample gave rise to the 25 T cell receptor beta chains below, sequenced in a study of T cell responses to AZD1222 COVID-19 vaccine (dated by TCRdb to the early 2020s). The sample's time point label, decoded: baseline before first vaccination. Library preparation was by the immunoSEQ multiplex PCR assay. In its TCRdb copy, this immuneACCESS table keeps in-frame sequences only and misses some clones. Where compared with another copy, unresolved V genes explain less than half of these, and the others have no known cause. For this sample the table gives 150,000 to 200,000 clones, of which over 75% were detected only once. Of the sample, approximately 3% falls within the top ten clones. The sample here was peripheral blood, taken on day 0 of AZD1222 vaccination. The receptor set was obtained from an adult in good health.

The DNA of the CDR3 is TGCGCCAGCAGCCTGGGGGTAGGGTACGGTCAGCCCCAGCATTTT. Translating gives CASSLGVGYGQPQHF. The V call is TRBV5-1, the J call TRBJ1-5, with a possible D match to TRBD1 (5 bases). V dropped 4 bases and J dropped 6 bases, with 17 bases sitting between them. CDR1 SGHRS and CDR2 YFSETQ come from the germline V gene. The CDR3 is made up of 15 amino acids. The full variable domain, with the rest looked up from reference TRBV5-1 and TRBJ1-5, is KAGVTQTPRYLIKTRGQQVTLSCSPISGHRSVSWYQQTPGQGLQFLFEYFSETQRNKGNFPGRFSGRQFSNSRSEMNVSTLELGDSALYLCASSLGVGYGQPQHFGDGTRLSIL.

The chain links TRBV4-3 to TRBJ2-3; 8 bases are shared with TRBD2. With V trimmed by 3 bases and J by 4 bases, 9 bases remained unmatched. Germline CDR1 LGHNA, CDR2 YSLEER. The CDR3 runs to 16 residues. The chain's CDR3 is CASSQSRGGGADTQYF. CDR3 bases: TGCGCCAGCAGCCAGTCCCGGGGGGGCGGAGCAGATACGCAGTATTTT.

This sequence joins TRBV12-3 or TRBV12-4 and TRBJ2-7; the D gene is possibly TRBD1 (6 bases). The CDR3 runs to 12 residues. Trimming removed 7 bases at V and 3 bases at J, with 10 bases between. The DNA for the CDR3 is TGTGCCAGCACCTCGGACAGCTACGAGCAGTACTTC. Its protein product is CASTSDSYEQYF.

This chain joins TRBV24-1 and TRBJ1-2, with D tentatively TRBD1 (6 bases). This CDR3 is 13 amino acids long. V was clipped by 1 base and J by 7 bases, with 9 bases between them. Germline CDR1 is KGHDR and CDR2 is SFDVKD. CDR3 sequence: CATSDFSGAGYTF. CDR3 nucleotides: TGTGCCACCAGTGATTTCTCAGGGGCTGGCTACACCTTC.

The chain's CDR3 is CASSPSGRTHYGYTF. The CDR3 DNA is TGTGCCAGCAGCCCCTCGGGCAGGACCCACTATGGCTACACCTTC. The rearrangement uses TRBV7-3 and TRBJ1-2; D call uncertain. Trimming cost V 5 bases and J 3 bases, with 16 bases left between them. The CDR3 runs 15 residues. Per germline, CDR1 SGHTA and CDR2 FQGTGA.

The J gene is TRBJ1-1, the V gene TRBV11-2; D unclear. V was trimmed by 3 bases and J by 0 bases, leaving 20 bases between them. The germline V gene has CDR1 SGHAT and CDR2 FQNNGV. The CDR3 loop spans 18 amino acids. The CDR3 loop reads CASSFHGTLKALNTEAFF. The CDR3 bases are TGTGCCAGCAGCTTCCACGGCACGTTAAAAGCATTGAACACTGAAGCTTTCTTT.

The gene calls are TRBV7-2 and TRBJ2-7; D gene ambiguous. Germline V gene lookup returns CDR1 SGHTA and CDR2 FQGNSA. This CDR3 is 16 amino acids long. V dropped 3 bases and J dropped 0 bases, with 15 bases sitting between them. Here the CDR3 DNA reads TGTGCCAGCAGCTTCCGAGCGCAATCCTCCTCCTACGAGCAGTACTTC. Amino acids: CASSFRAQSSSYEQYF.

The chain joins TRBV12-5 to TRBJ1-6, with D unclear. The CDR3 has 11 amino acids. V was pared by 5 bases and J by 9 bases, with 5 bases between. Germline CDR1 is LGHNT and CDR2 is FRNRAP. CDR3: CASGQSSPLHF. The DNA of the CDR3 is TGTGCTAGTGGTCAGAGTTCACCCCTCCACTTT.

This clone was observed once. Within the sample, other DNA sequences also encode this same CDR3. The rearrangement uses TRBV30 and TRBJ1-5; D not certain. V was trimmed by 0 bases and J by 4 bases, leaving 7 bases between them. The germline gives CDR1 GTSNPN, CDR2 SVGIG (reference sequence). The CDR3 length is 13 residues. CDR3: CAWSVGGNQPQHF. Written as DNA, the CDR3 is TGTGCCTGGAGTGTCGGTGGTAATCAGCCCCAGCATTTT.

The chain joins TRBV14 to TRBJ1-1; tentatively, D is TRBD1 (6 bases). The CDR3 consists of 16 residues. V was shortened by 7 bases and J by 4 bases, with 22 bases between the two germline ends. From germline, CDR1 is SGHDN and CDR2 FVKESK. For the CDR3, the DNA is TGTGCCAGCAACGATAACAGGGACGGGGCGAGCACTGAAGCTTTCTTT. Translated, it gives CASNDNRDGASTEAFF.

The V call is TRBV7-8, the J call TRBJ1-2, with D possibly matching TRBD1 (6 bases). Germline CDR1 reads SGHVS; CDR2 reads FQNEAQ. The V end lost 1 base, the J end lost 8 bases, and 11 bases lay between the germline ends. This CDR3 comprises 13 residues. CDR3 DNA: TGTGCCAGCAGCTTAGAGGACAGTCGGGGCTACACCTTC. Its protein is CASSLEDSRGYTF.

V is TRBV29-1 and J is TRBJ2-7; tentatively, D is TRBD1 (6 bases). V was clipped by 4 bases and J by 3 bases, with 13 bases between them. Germline CDR1 SQVTM, CDR2 ANQGSEA. This CDR3 region has 13 residues. Here the CDR3 DNA reads TGCAGCGTTGCTTGGGGGCGGAACTACGAGCAGTACTTC. Amino acid sequence: CSVAWGRNYEQYF.

This clone was detected only once. The chain couples TRBV6-1 to TRBJ2-5, with D possibly TRBD2 on 7 matching bases. The germline V and J ends were trimmed by 2 bases and 3 bases, with 13 bases remaining between them. Germline CDR1 is MNHNS and CDR2 is SASEGT. The CDR3 sequence is 15 residues long. The DNA of the CDR3 is TGTGCCAGCAGTGAAAATAAAGGGGGGGAAGAGACCCAGTACTTC. Amino acid sequence: CASSENKGGEETQYF.

V is TRBV9 and J is TRBJ2-1, with 10 nucleotides matching TRBD2. CDR3 length equals 15 residues. Trimming took 5 bases from V and 3 from J; bases not matched to a gene: 5. Germline CDR1 is SGDLS and CDR2 is YYNGEE. The CDR3 is CASSTSGTVYNEQFF. In DNA form, the CDR3 reads TGTGCCAGCAGTACTAGCGGGACCGTCTACAATGAGCAGTTCTTC.

The V gene is TRBV4-3, the J gene TRBJ2-2; D may be TRBD2 (5 bases). The CDR3 consists of 15 residues. Germline V lookup: CDR1 LGHNA, CDR2 YSLEER. Trimming pared 2 bases from V and 4 bases from J, leaving 11 bases between. The CDR3 bases are TGCGCCAGCAGCCAATCCGGGATTTTCACCGGGGAGCTGTTTTTT. It translates to CASSQSGIFTGELFF.

This chain uses TRBV2 with TRBJ2-5; D is possibly TRBD1 (6 bases). The V end lost 7 bases, the J end lost 4 bases, and 13 bases lay between the germline ends. CDR1 is SNHLY, CDR2 FYNNEI, per germline. The CDR3 covers 13 residues. The CDR3 region is CASIFTGRETQYF. In DNA, the CDR3 is TGTGCCAGCATCTTCACAGGGAGAGAGACCCAGTACTTC.

The chain joins TRBV12-3 or TRBV12-4 to TRBJ2-7; possibly TRBD1 or TRBD2 for D (5 bases each). V was shortened by 6 bases and J by 4 bases, with 13 bases between the two germline ends. There are 13 residues in the CDR3. This CDR3 reads CASSNPGGYEQYF. CDR3 nucleotides: TGTGCCAGCAGCAACCCTGGGGGTTACGAGCAGTACTTC.

This chain joins TRBV7-9 and TRBJ2-7, with 8 bases aligning to TRBD2. This CDR3 contains 15 residues. Germline V gene lookup returns CDR1 SEHNR and CDR2 FQNEAQ (reference sequence). After removal of 5 bases from V and 3 bases from J, the junction contained 9 bases not matched to a gene. The CDR3 region is CASSRPGAGGYEQYF. For the CDR3, the DNA is TGTGCCAGCAGCCGTCCGGGCGCGGGGGGCTACGAGCAGTACTTC.

This chain uses TRBV2 with TRBJ2-7; D is undetermined. Trimming pared 1 base from V and 0 bases from J, leaving 16 bases between. CDR1 is SNHLY, CDR2 FYNNEI, per germline. The CDR3 spans 17 residues. CDR3 in DNA: TGTGCCAGCAGTGAAGAGGGATCTTTCCCTAGCTCCTACGAGCAGTACTTC. As protein: CASSEEGSFPSSYEQYF. The full variable domain, with the rest looked up from reference TRBV2 and TRBJ2-7, is EPEVTQTPSHQVTQMGQEVILRCVPISNHLYFYWYRQILGQKVEFLVSFYNNEISEKSEIFDDQFSVERPDGSNFTLKIRSTKLEDSAMYFCASSEEGSFPSSYEQYFGPGTRLTVT.

The CDR3 sequence: CAISEGQDTDTQYF. The CDR3 DNA reads as TGTGCCATCAGTGAAGGGCAGGACACAGATACGCAGTATTTT. The chain links TRBV10-3 to TRBJ2-3; D remains ambiguous. This CDR3 is built from 14 residues. Germline CDR1 ENHRY, CDR2 SYGVKD. Trimming left V 3 bases short and J 2 bases short, with 9 bases between.

The CDR3 reads CASRTPSDTQYF. The CDR3 bases are TGTGCCAGCAGGACTCCATCAGATACGCAGTATTTT. The chain employs TRBV2 and TRBJ2-3; D is unclear. Trimming left V 6 bases short and J 4 bases short, with 8 bases between. The CDR3 totals 12 residues. Germline CDR1 SNHLY, CDR2 FYNNEI.

The rearrangement uses TRBV2 and TRBJ2-5, with D perhaps TRBD2 (6 bases). The CDR3 runs to 13 residues. The ends were cut back, 7 bases at V and 5 bases at J, with 14 bases in the middle. Germline CDR1 reads SNHLY; CDR2 reads FYNNEI. The CDR3 DNA reads as TGTGCCAGCATTCGGGGGAACGGGGAGACCCAGTACTTC. It specifies CASIRGNGETQYF.

This chain links TRBV5-1 with TRBJ2-1; no reliable D call. Germline CDR1 reads SGHRS; CDR2 reads YFSETQ. The CDR3 consists of 12 residues. V gave up 4 bases and J gave up 7 bases, with 9 bases separating them. CDR3 DNA sequence: TGCGCCAGCAGCCCCCGACCTAATGAGCAGTTCTTC. This sequence encodes CASSPRPNEQFF. Drawing the rest from reference TRBV5-1 and TRBJ2-1, the complete variable domain is KAGVTQTPRYLIKTRGQQVTLSCSPISGHRSVSWYQQTPGQGLQFLFEYFSETQRNKGNFPGRFSGRQFSNSRSEMNVSTLELGDSALYLCASSPRPNEQFFGPGTRLTVL.

This sequence joins TRBV19 and TRBJ1-2, with 7 bases identical to TRBD1. Germline CDR1 is LNHDA and CDR2 is SQIVND (reference sequence). The CDR3 contains 13 residues. The trim removed 6 bases at V and 4 bases at J, leaving 5 bases unmatched. CDR3 protein: CASSDREPYGYTF. In DNA, the CDR3 is TGTGCCAGTAGCGACAGGGAACCCTATGGCTACACCTTC.

This sequence joins TRBV12-3 or TRBV12-4 and TRBJ1-1; perhaps TRBD1 as D (5 bases). This CDR3 region has 13 residues. Trimming removed 5 bases at V and 7 bases at J, with 14 bases between. The CDR3 bases are TGTGCCAGCAGTATTCGGACACATCTTGAAGCTTTCTTT. It codes for CASSIRTHLEAFF.